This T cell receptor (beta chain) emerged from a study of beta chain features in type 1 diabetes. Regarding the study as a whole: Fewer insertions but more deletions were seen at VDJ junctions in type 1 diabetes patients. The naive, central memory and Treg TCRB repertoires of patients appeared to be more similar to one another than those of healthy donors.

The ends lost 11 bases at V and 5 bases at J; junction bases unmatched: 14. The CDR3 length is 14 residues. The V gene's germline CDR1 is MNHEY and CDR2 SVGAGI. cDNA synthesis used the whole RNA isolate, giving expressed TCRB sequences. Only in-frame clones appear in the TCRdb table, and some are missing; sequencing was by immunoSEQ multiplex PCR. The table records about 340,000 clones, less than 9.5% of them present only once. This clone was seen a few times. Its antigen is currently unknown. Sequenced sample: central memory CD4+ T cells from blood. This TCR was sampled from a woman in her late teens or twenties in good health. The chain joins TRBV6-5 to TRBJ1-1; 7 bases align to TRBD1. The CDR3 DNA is TGTGCCGCAGCCCCGGGACAGCTGAGAACTGAAGCTTTCTTT. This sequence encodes CAAAPGQLRTEAFF.